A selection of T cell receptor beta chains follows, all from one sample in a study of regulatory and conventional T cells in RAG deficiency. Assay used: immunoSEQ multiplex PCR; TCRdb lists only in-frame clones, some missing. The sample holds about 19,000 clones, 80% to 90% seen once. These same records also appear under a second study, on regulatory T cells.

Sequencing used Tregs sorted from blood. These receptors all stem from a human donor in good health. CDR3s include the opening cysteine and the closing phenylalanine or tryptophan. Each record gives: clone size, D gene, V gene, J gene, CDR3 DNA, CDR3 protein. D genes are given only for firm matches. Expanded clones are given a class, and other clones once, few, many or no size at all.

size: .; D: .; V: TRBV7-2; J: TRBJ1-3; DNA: TGTGCCAGCAGCTCCCAGGGTGCTGGAAACACCATATATTTT; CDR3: CASSSQGAGNTIYF
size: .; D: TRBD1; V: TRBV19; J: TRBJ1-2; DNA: TGTGCCAGTAGTAATCCGGGACAGGGCTATGGCTACACCTTC; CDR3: CASSNPGQGYGYTF
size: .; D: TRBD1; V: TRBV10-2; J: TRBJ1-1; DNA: TGCGCCAGCAGTGAAAGACAGGGGAGGAACACTGAAGCTTTCTTT; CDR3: CASSERQGRNTEAFF
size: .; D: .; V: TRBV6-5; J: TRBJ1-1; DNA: TGTGCCAGCAGTTACAGGCCGCACGGAACTGAAGCTTTCTTT; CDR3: CASSYRPHGTEAFF
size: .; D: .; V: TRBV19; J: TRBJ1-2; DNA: TGTGCCAGTAGTATCAGGTCGGTGGCACACCGACAAGCCAACTATGGCTACACCTTC; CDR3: CASSIRSVAHRQANYGYTF
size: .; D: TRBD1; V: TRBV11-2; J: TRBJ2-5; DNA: TGTGCCAGCAGCTCCACAGGGGGGTCGGAGACCCAGTACTTC; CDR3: CASSSTGGSETQYF
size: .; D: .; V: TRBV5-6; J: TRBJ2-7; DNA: TGTGCCAGCAGCTTGATAGGGAACCCGCCTTACGAGCAGTACTTC; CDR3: CASSLIGNPPYEQYF
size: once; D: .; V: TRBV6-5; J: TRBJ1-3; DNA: TGTGCCAGCAGTTACAACAGGGCTGGAAACACCATATATTTT; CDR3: CASSYNRAGNTIYF
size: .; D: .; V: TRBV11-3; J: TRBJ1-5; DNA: TGTGCCAGCAGCTTAGGGCAGCAATATAGCAATCAGCCCCAGCATTTT; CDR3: CASSLGQQYSNQPQHF
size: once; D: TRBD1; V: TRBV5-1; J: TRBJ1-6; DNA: TGCGCCAGCAGTCCGACAGGGCCAAATAATTCACCCCTCCACTTT; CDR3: CASSPTGPNNSPLHF
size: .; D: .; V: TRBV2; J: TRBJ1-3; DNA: TGTGCCAGCAGCAAGGACAGCTCTGGAAACACCATATATTTT; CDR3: CASSKDSSGNTIYF
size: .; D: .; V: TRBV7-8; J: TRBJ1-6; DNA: TGTGCCAGCAGCTTAGAGCAGGGGAGGGATTCACCCCTCCACTTT; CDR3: CASSLEQGRDSPLHF
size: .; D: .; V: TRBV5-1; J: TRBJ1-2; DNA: TGCGCCAGCAGCTTACAGGTCTCTAACTATGGCTACACCTTC; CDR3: CASSLQVSNYGYTF
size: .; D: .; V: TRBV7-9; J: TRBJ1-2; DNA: TGTGCCAGCACGCCCTTTCCCAGGGTAATTGAGGGCTACACCTTC; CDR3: CASTPFPRVIEGYTF
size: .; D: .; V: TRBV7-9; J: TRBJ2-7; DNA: TGTGCCAGCAGGGAGGGCGAGCAGTACTTC; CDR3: CASREGEQYF
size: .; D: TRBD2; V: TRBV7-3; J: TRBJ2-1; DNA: TGTGCCAGCAGCCCAGGGACTAGCGGGAGGGGTTCTGTCAATGAGCAGTTCTTC; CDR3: CASSPGTSGRGSVNEQFF
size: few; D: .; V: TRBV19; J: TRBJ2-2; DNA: TGTGCCAGTAAGTCCCAGGCGGCGGCCGGGGAGCTGTTTTTT; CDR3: CASKSQAAAGELFF
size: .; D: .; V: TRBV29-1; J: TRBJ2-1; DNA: TGCAGCGTTGACGGACTGAACAATGAGCAGTTCTTC; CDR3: CSVDGLNNEQFF